This T cell receptor beta chain stems from a study of blood T cells in healthy people across ages. Study-wide findings and caveats: Age advanced and TCR beta diversity per million T cells fell, roughly linearly. The study found more naive CD4+ cells and higher diversity in long-lived than aged donors.

In this sample, this clonotype turned up a few times. Its antigen is undetermined. A second PCR, run for about 7 to 11 cycles, used a sample-barcoded 5' primer plus a J-beta primer mix. TCRdb reprocessed the 5' RACE reads via MiXCR and lists one record per CDR3 protein. The sample has 500,000 to 600,000 distinct CDR3 sequences; about 25% are singletons. The CDR3 has 15 residues. V dropped 4 bases and J dropped 4 bases, with 16 bases sitting between them. The clonotype comes from a woman in her 70s in good health. The sample consisted of blood. The rearrangement joins TRBV12-3 or TRBV12-4 to TRBJ1-2; a possible D gene is TRBD1 (6 bases). CDR3 sequence: CASSSLPGAGYGYTF. The CDR3 region has the DNA TGTGCCAGCAGTTCGCTTCCAGGGGCTGGCTATGGCTACACCTTC.